This T cell receptor (beta chain) was captured by sequencing in a study of regulatory T cells in long-lasting Graves disease. Overall study findings and caveats: Persistent disease preferred TRBV28, TRBJ1-2 and TRBJ2-5.

Germline V CDR1 and CDR2: SGHRS, YFSETQ. Trimming took 5 bases from V and 5 from J, leaving 16 bases between them. There are 14 residues in the CDR3. Combining iRepertoire HTBI primers with Arm-PCR of CDR3 regions, the authors built TCR beta libraries. TCRdb reprocessed the multiplex PCR reads via MiXCR and lists one record per CDR3 protein. This sample yields fewer than 650,000 distinct CDR3 sequences, of which roughly a sixth are seen a single time; about 12% belongs to the top ten. This clonotype was detected only a few times. Its antigen is as yet unknown. As for time point: newly diagnosed GD, antithyroid drugs for less than 3 months. RNA from PBMCs was the source of the TCR library. A further study also used this sample, focusing on T cells in Graves' hyperthyroidism and ophthalmopathy.

This sequence joins TRBV5-1 and TRBJ2-5; TRBD1 is a possible D gene (5 bases). This clonotype originated in a man in his late teens or twenties with Graves disease. The material was peripheral blood mononuclear cells (PBMCs), obtained at new diagnosis, from a patient treated with antithyroid drugs. CDR3 sequence reads: CASRIGQGRETQYF. Written as DNA, the CDR3 is TGCGCCAGCAGGATTGGGCAGGGAAGGGAGACCCAGTACTTC.